Presented here are 13 T cell receptor beta chains from one specimen sequenced in a study of T cell responses to AZD1222 COVID-19 vaccine. Data came from immunoSEQ multiplex PCR; TCRdb stores just in-frame clones and leaves some out. The sample consists of around 150,000 clones, about 90% of them appearing once. This specimen was peripheral blood, taken on day 0 of AZD1222 vaccination. The receptors stem from an adult in good health.

This chain joins TRBV28 and TRBJ1-1; TRBD1 agrees at 9 bases. Germline CDR1 MDHEN, CDR2 SYDVKM. The CDR3 has 14 residues. The trim removed 6 bases at V and 0 bases at J, leaving 2 bases unmatched. CDR3 in amino acids: CASRDRGLNTEAFF. CDR3 coding DNA: TGTGCCAGCAGGGACAGGGGTTTGAACACTGAAGCTTTCTTT.

The chain is built from TRBV15 and TRBJ2-5; the D is unclear. The CDR3 is 15 amino acids. CDR1 and CDR2 from the germline V gene are LNHNV and YYDKDF (reference sequence). Trimming left V 1 base short and J 4 bases short, with 13 bases between. DNA of the CDR3: TGTGCCACCAGCAGAGTGGGTAAACCCGGAGAGACCCAGTACTTC. Encoded protein: CATSRVGKPGETQYF.

The chain links TRBV2 to TRBJ2-7, with 8 bases matching TRBD1. Germline loops: CDR1 SNHLY, CDR2 FYNNEI. This CDR3 is built from 14 residues. V dropped 7 bases and J dropped 0; count of bases not matched to a gene: 5. Here the CDR3 DNA reads TGTGCCAGCACCGGACAGGGCCTCTCCTACGAGCAGTACTTC. Residues: CASTGQGLSYEQYF. Full variable domain (rest looked up from reference TRBV2 and TRBJ2-7): EPEVTQTPSHQVTQMGQEVILRCVPISNHLYFYWYRQILGQKVEFLVSFYNNEISEKSEIFDDQFSVERPDGSNFTLKIRSTKLEDSAMYFCASTGQGLSYEQYFGPGTRLTVT.

Of note for this clone: Different DNA sequences within this sample yield the same CDR3. The V gene is TRBV5-1, the J gene TRBJ1-1; tentative D call: TRBD1 (6 bases). V was pared by 0 bases and J by 1 base, with 7 bases between. The CDR3 is made up of 14 amino acids. Germline CDR1 is SGHRS and CDR2 is YFSETQ. The CDR3 sequence is CASSLGTANTEAFF. CDR3 bases: TGCGCCAGCAGCTTGGGGACAGCGAACACTGAAGCTTTCTTT.

The chain has TRBV6-1 and TRBJ2-7, with D possibly being TRBD1 (5 bases). V shed 0 bases and J shed 1 base, with 10 bases lying between them. Germline-derived CDR1 and CDR2 are MNHNS and SASEGT. This CDR3 is 15 amino acids long. The CDR3 loop reads CASSEAGAGSYEQYF. The CDR3 DNA is TGTGCCAGCAGTGAAGCAGGGGCTGGGTCCTACGAGCAGTACTTC.

This sequence joins TRBV4-1 and TRBJ1-5; unclear D gene. This CDR3 has 15 amino acids. Germline loops: CDR1 MGHRA, CDR2 YSYEKL. With 0 bases removed from V and 5 bases from J, the gap between germline ends came to 11 bases. The CDR3 region is CASSQDLGFHQPQHF. CDR3 sequence (DNA): TGCGCCAGCAGCCAAGATTTAGGTTTCCATCAGCCCCAGCATTTT.

This chain links TRBV30 with TRBJ1-1; D call uncertain. The CDR3 is 13 amino acids. V lost 3 bases to trimming and J lost 0 bases, with 8 bases between them. Germline assignment: CDR1 GTSNPN and CDR2 SVGIG (reference sequence). The chain's CDR3 is CAWSGPLNTEAFF. The CDR3 DNA follows: TGTGCCTGGAGCGGTCCACTGAACACTGAAGCTTTCTTT.

The rearrangement links TRBV19 to TRBJ1-2; TRBD1 agrees at 7 bases. This CDR3 spans 14 amino acids. V lost 6 bases to trimming and J lost 11 bases; unmatched junction nucleotides: 15. Germline lookup yields CDR1 LNHDA and CDR2 SQIVND (reference sequence). CDR3 amino acids: CASRDSSGTAHYTF. DNA for the CDR3: TGTGCCAGTAGGGACTCCTCGGGGACAGCCCATTACACCTTC.

The chain joins TRBV30 to TRBJ1-6; D is undetermined. CDR1 and CDR2 (germline): GTSNPN, SVGIG (reference sequence). Trimming took off 4 bases at V and 0 bases at J, with 13 bases between the two ends. The CDR3 contains 16 residues. The CDR3 sequence is CAWNYKASSYNSPLHF. CDR3 sequence (DNA): TGTGCCTGGAATTATAAGGCCAGCTCCTATAATTCACCCCTCCACTTT.

V is TRBV18 and J is TRBJ1-2, with D unresolved. Trimming removed 3 bases from V and 8 bases from J, with 16 bases in between. CDR1 is KGHSH and CDR2 is LQKENI in the germline V gene. CDR3 size: 14 residues. This CDR3 is CASSPPEERGGYTF. CDR3 nucleotide sequence: TGTGCCAGCTCACCCCCTGAGGAGCGAGGAGGCTACACCTTC.

This clone was picked up a small number of times. V gene TRBV30 combines with J gene TRBJ2-3, with 7 bases fitting TRBD2. CDR3 length: 16 residues. Germline V CDR1 and CDR2: GTSNPN, SVGIG (reference sequence). J gave up 1 base and V 3 bases, and 10 bases lay outside the gene matches. The CDR3 bases are TGTGCCTGGAGCTGGGGGGGGGACCTTGGCACAGATACGCAGTATTTT. Translation: CAWSWGGDLGTDTQYF.

The gene calls are TRBV6-5 and TRBJ2-1, with D uncertain. With 2 bases removed from V and 6 bases from J, the gap between germline ends came to 14 bases. CDR3 length: 15 residues. CDR1 MNHEY and CDR2 SVGAGI come from the germline V gene. The CDR3 nucleotides are TGTGCCAGCAGTTACCCCGTCACTTCGGGCAATGAGCAGTTCTTC. It codes for CASSYPVTSGNEQFF.

This sequence joins TRBV30 and TRBJ1-2; 7 bases map to TRBD1. This CDR3 region has 14 residues. Germline V gene lookup returns CDR1 GTSNPN and CDR2 SVGIG (reference sequence). With 2 bases clipped from V and 7 bases from J, the junction kept 10 bases outside the gene matches. The CDR3, as DNA: TGTGCCTGGAGTTCCCGACAGGGCGGGAGTGGCTACACCTTC. It translates to CAWSSRQGGSGYTF.